The rows below give T cell receptor beta chains drawn from one sample of a study of T-cell reconstitution after alpha-beta-depleted transplantation in children. One entry per CDR3 protein results from TCRdb running MiXCR on the PCR reads. This sample has hundreds of thousands of distinct CDR3 sequences, with approximately 13% found just once. The sample here was PBMCs, mostly from graft donor cells, taken 360 days after TCRalphabeta/CD19-depleted stem cell transplant. The receptors originated from a male patient under 18 who had a stem cell transplant for acute myeloid leukemia, so the T cells may come from the graft donor. Each CDR3 is given with its conserved first and last residue. D genes are given only for firm matches. Expanded clones get a size class; other rows say once, few or many, or leave the size out.

many | TRBJ2-1 | TRBV5-6 | - | CASSLERYNEQFF | TGTGCCAGCAGCTTGGAACGCTACAATGAGCAGTTCTTC
many | TRBJ2-2 | TRBV27 | - | CASSFGTNTGELFF | TGTGCCAGCAGTTTCGGCACAAACACCGGGGAGCTGTTTTTT
many | TRBJ2-7 | TRBV20-1 | - | CSAGLGIYEQYF | TGCAGTGCTGGCCTGGGAATCTACGAGCAGTACTTC
- | TRBJ2-7 | TRBV13 | TRBD2 | CASSLRLAGVFHEQYF | TGTGCCAGCAGCTTACGGCTAGCGGGAGTATTCCACGAGCAGTACTTC
- | TRBJ2-7 | TRBV20-1 | TRBD2 | CSARFSGRALHEQYF | TGCAGTGCTAGATTTAGTGGGAGGGCCCTCCACGAGCAGTACTTC
- | TRBJ2-7 | TRBV7-2 | TRBD2 | CASSLEWAGGDEQYF | TGTGCCAGCAGCTTAGAATGGGCGGGAGGAGACGAGCAGTACTTC
- | TRBJ2-1 | TRBV20-1 | - | CSADPSGPTHEQFF | TGCAGTGCGGACCCTAGTGGGCCCACACATGAGCAGTTCTTC
many | TRBJ1-1 | TRBV7-9 | - | CASSLTLGRQVEAFF | TGTGCCAGCAGCTTAACCCTAGGTCGACAGGTAGAAGCTTTCTTT
few | TRBJ2-7 | TRBV5-1 | - | CASTRGGKESYEQYF | TGCGCCAGCACACGAGGGGGGAAAGAATCCTACGAGCAGTACTTC
few | TRBJ2-5 | TRBV7-8 | TRBD2 | CASSLWTRRETQYF | TGTGCCAGCAGCCTATGGACTAGGCGGGAGACCCAGTACTTC
many | TRBJ2-3 | TRBV5-5 | - | CASSFQGGTDTQYF | TGTGCCAGCAGCTTCCAGGGAGGCACAGATACGCAGTATTTT
few | TRBJ2-7 | TRBV20-1 | TRBD2 | CSARLAGVWEQYF | TGCAGTGCTAGACTAGCGGGAGTTTGGGAGCAGTACTTC
many | TRBJ2-3 | TRBV28 | - | CASTSLAGQRTDTQYF | TGTGCCAGCACTTCTCTCGCGGGACAGCGCACAGATACGCAGTATTTT
- | TRBJ2-7 | TRBV4-3 | - | CASSQARFYEQYF | TGCGCCAGCAGCCAAGCGCGGTTTTACGAGCAGTACTTC
few | TRBJ2-3 | TRBV18 | - | CASSPVADTQYF | TGTGCCAGCTCACCCGTCGCAGATACGCAGTATTTT
many | TRBJ2-7 | TRBV29-1 | TRBD1 | CSVPGGIPYEQYF | TGCAGCGTTCCAGGGGGTATCCCCTACGAGCAGTACTTC
- | TRBJ2-1 | TRBV29-1 | TRBD2 | CSVAGRVSDNEQFF | TGCAGCGTTGCGGGGAGGGTCTCAGACAATGAGCAGTTCTTC
few | TRBJ2-6 | TRBV11-2 | TRBD1 | CASSFGTGGGGANVLTF | TGTGCCAGCAGCTTTGGGACAGGGGGCGGTGGGGCCAACGTCCTGACTTTC
many | TRBJ2-1 | TRBV29-1 | - | CSVGVRVRTPPGHLYNEQFF | TGCAGCGTCGGGGTGAGGGTGAGGACCCCCCCCGGGCACCTTTACAATGAGCAGTTCTTC
- | TRBJ2-6 | TRBV28 | - | CASSLVTFSGANVLTF | TGTGCCAGCAGTTTAGTTACTTTCTCTGGGGCCAACGTCCTGACTTTC
many | TRBJ2-7 | TRBV4-3 | - | CASSPYQGIGQYF | TGCGCCAGCAGCCCCTATCAGGGAATTGGGCAGTACTTC